This T cell receptor beta chain is from a study of shared clonotypes between healthy human individuals. Every subset had its genomic DNA shared out evenly among several immunoSEQ plates. TCRdb's copy holds only in-frame clones and misses some; the assay was immunoSEQ multiplex PCR. This sample has about 980,000 clones, with approximately 80% found just once. V shed 5 bases and J shed 2 bases, with 9 bases lying between them. The CDR3 has 14 residues. The germline V gene encodes CDR1 SEHNR and CDR2 FQNEAQ (reference sequence). Study results and caveats: Around 5.3% of naive CD4 clonotypes were shared across four donors.

Comment on this clone: What it binds is unknown.

This receptor was taken from a man aged 18 to 30 in good health. V usage is TRBV7-9 and J usage is TRBJ2-2, with D tentatively TRBD1 or TRBD2 (5 bases each). Input material: memory CD4+ T cells sorted from blood. Subset denoted: CD45RA-negative fraction. CDR3 region: CASSTGLNTGELFF. The CDR3 bases are TGTGCCAGCAGCACAGGACTTAACACCGGGGAGCTGTTTTTT.